These T cell receptor beta chains were read from a single sample in a study of blood T cell repertoires in COVID-19. The assay was immunoSEQ multiplex PCR, and TCRdb's table has in-frame clones only and misses some. This sample has hundreds of thousands of clones, with around nine tenths found just once. The material sequenced was PBMCs or T cells enriched from blood (not recorded which). Every receptor here comes from a man in his sixties who had recovered from COVID-19. Each CDR3 is given with its conserved first and last residue. The D gene is left open where the match is weak. The size field is filled for only some rows; it gives once, few, many or a size class.

clone_size cdr3_length j_call v_call d_call cdr3_nt cdr3_aa
- 17 TRBJ2-5 TRBV12-5 TRBD1 TGTGCTAGTGGTTCCTACTCCGGGACAGGGCTTCAAGAGACCCAGTACTTC CASGSYSGTGLQETQYF
- 13 TRBJ1-5 TRBV12-5 TRBD1 TGTGCTAGTCAAGGACAGGGGGATCAGCCCCAGCATTTT CASQGQGDQPQHF
- 15 TRBJ2-2 TRBV28 TRBD1 TGTGCCACTCCCGTAGGGACAGGGAGCACCGGGGAGCTGTTTTTT CATPVGTGSTGELFF
- 14 TRBJ1-1 TRBV29-1 TRBD1 TGCAGCGCCAGACAGGGGCTCGGGGTCACTGAAGCTTTCTTT CSARQGLGVTEAFF
- 18 TRBJ1-6 TRBV5-1 - TGCGCCAGCAGCCCGACCGGGTCCAAGAGCTCCTATAATTCACCCCTCCACTTT CASSPTGSKSSYNSPLHF
- 15 TRBJ2-3 TRBV7-2 - TGTGCCAGCAGCTTCAACTCCGTGGTCGGGGATACGCAGTATTTT CASSFNSVVGDTQYF
once 15 TRBJ2-2 TRBV6-5 TRBD1 TGTGCCAGCAACACAGGGGTTTGGGGCACCGGGGAGCTGTTTTTT CASNTGVWGTGELFF
- 17 TRBJ2-3 TRBV19 - TGTGCCAGTAGTATGTTTCGGTTGTCAGGGTCGGCAGATACGCAGTATTTT CASSMFRLSGSADTQYF
- 13 TRBJ2-7 TRBV5-1 - TGCGCCAGCAGCGGAACGGGGTCCTACGAGCAGTACTTC CASSGTGSYEQYF
- 16 TRBJ2-1 TRBV30 - TGTGCCTGGAGTTTACTAGGACAGAGGTTTGTGGGTGAGCAGTTCTTC CAWSLLGQRFVGEQFF
- 16 TRBJ1-1 TRBV7-8 - TGTGCCAGCAGCTTACTCGGCAGGGGACTGAACACTGAAGCTTTCTTT CASSLLGRGLNTEAFF
- 13 TRBJ2-5 TRBV19 - TGTGCCAGTAGTGGACAATTACAAGAGACCCAGTACTTC CASSGQLQETQYF
- 15 TRBJ2-2 TRBV6-4 TRBD2 TGTGCCAGCAGTGACCAAGCGGGAGGCACCGGGGAGCTGTTTTTT CASSDQAGGTGELFF
- 15 TRBJ2-1 TRBV5-1 - TGCGCCAGCAAATCCCAGGCAACTTCCTACAATGAGCAGTTCTTC CASKSQATSYNEQFF
- 15 TRBJ2-7 TRBV6-5 TRBD1 TGTGCCAGCAGTTACCAGGGGGCTGACTCCTACGAGCAGTACTTC CASSYQGADSYEQYF
- 14 TRBJ1-3 TRBV6-1 - TGTGCCAGCAGTGACGCAGGGCCTGGAAACACCATATATTTT CASSDAGPGNTIYF
- 14 TRBJ1-4 TRBV27 - TGTGCCAGCAGAACCGGTAGCACTAATGAAAAACTGTTTTTT CASRTGSTNEKLFF
- 14 TRBJ2-5 TRBV4-3 - TGCGCCAGCAGCCAAGGGAGTGGAGGAGAGACCCAGTACTTC CASSQGSGGETQYF
- 15 TRBJ2-2 TRBV28 - TGTGCCAGCAGTTTGATTGACAGAAACACCGGGGAGCTGTTTTTT CASSLIDRNTGELFF
- 14 TRBJ2-1 TRBV7-3 TRBD2 TGTGCCAGCAGCCTTACTAGCGGGGAGAATGAGCAGTTCTTC CASSLTSGENEQFF
- 13 TRBJ1-2 TRBV7-9 - TGTGCCAGCAGCTTTGAAGGGGTGCAGGGCTACACCTTT CASSFEGVQGYTF
- 13 TRBJ1-1 TRBV30 - TGTGCCTGGAGTCAACAACTGAACACTGAAGCTTTCTTT CAWSQQLNTEAFF
once 16 TRBJ2-4 TRBV28 - TGTGCCAGCAGTTTAGAGGGAATGCGCCTATTTGGAATTCAGTACTTC CASSLEGMRLFGIQYF
- 17 TRBJ2-7 TRBV3-1/TRBV3-2 - TGTGCCAGCAGTCCTTATCAACAGGGGGGGGGATCCTACGAGCAGTACTTC CASSPYQQGGGSYEQYF
- 15 TRBJ2-1 TRBV19 TRBD1 TGTGCCAGTAGTATTGTGGCAGGGGGCGGGTATGAGCAGTTCTTC CASSIVAGGGYEQFF
- 14 TRBJ2-1 TRBV30 - TGTGCCTGGAAAATTTCGGTCGCCTACAATGAGCAGTTCTTC CAWKISVAYNEQFF
- 15 TRBJ2-7 TRBV28 TRBD2 TGTGCCAGCAGCAGGGAGGCTAGCGGGAGCTACGAGCAGTACTTC CASSREASGSYEQYF
- 14 TRBJ1-4 TRBV2 - TGTGCCAGCAGTGAAAAGGCAGGGAATGAAAAACTGTTTTTT CASSEKAGNEKLFF
- 13 TRBJ1-1 TRBV2 TRBD1 TGTGCCAGCACCCTTGACAGGGACACTGAAGCTTTCTTT CASTLDRDTEAFF
- 13 TRBJ2-5 TRBV15 - TGTGCCACCAGCTGGACAGCCCCTAGCACCCAGTACTTC CATSWTAPSTQYF
- 16 TRBJ2-5 TRBV5-1 TRBD1 TGCGCCAGCAGCTTGGCCTTTGACAGGGGGTTGGAGACCCAGTACTTC CASSLAFDRGLETQYF
- 14 TRBJ2-7 TRBV7-6 TRBD1 TGTGCCAGCAGCCTCGGGACAGGGCCGAGAGAGCAGTACTTC CASSLGTGPREQYF
- 17 TRBJ2-1 TRBV7-3 TRBD2 TGTGCCAGCAGCTTAACGGGGGGACTAGCGGGACACAATGAGCAGTTCTTC CASSLTGGLAGHNEQFF
- 13 TRBJ1-1 TRBV11-3 - TGTGCCAGCAGCTCCGGGGGGGGCTTTGAAGCTTTCTTT CASSSGGGFEAFF
- 16 TRBJ2-5 TRBV7-3 TRBD2 TGTGCCAGCAGCTTAAGAGCTAGCGGGGGGCAAGAGACCCAGTACTTC CASSLRASGGQETQYF
once 14 TRBJ1-1 TRBV6-5 TRBD1 TGTGCCAGCAGCGACAGGGCAAGGAATACTGAAGCTTTCTTT CASSDRARNTEAFF
- 14 TRBJ1-5 TRBV2 TRBD1 TGTGCCAGCACTTGGGACAGCCAAAATCAGCCCCAGCATTTT CASTWDSQNQPQHF
- 16 TRBJ1-5 TRBV7-9 - TGTGCCAGCAGCTTAGGGGCAGGGGCGTATAATCAGCCCCAGCATTTT CASSLGAGAYNQPQHF
once 13 TRBJ2-7 TRBV5-1 TRBD1 TGCGCCAGCAGCAGGGGACAGGGGGGCGAGCAGTACTTC CASSRGQGGEQYF
few 17 TRBJ1-3 TRBV10-3 - TGTGCCATCAGTGAGTACCCTGCGACACTCTCTGGAAACACCATATATTTT CAISEYPATLSGNTIYF
- 15 TRBJ2-7 TRBV18 - TGTGCCAGCTCACCAAGCAGGGGCGGGTTGGGCGAGCAGTACTTC CASSPSRGGLGEQYF
- 12 TRBJ2-1 TRBV19 - TGTGCCAGTAGTATAGATCAGAATGAGCAGTTCTTC CASSIDQNEQFF
- 15 TRBJ2-2 TRBV5-1 TRBD1 TGCGCCAGCTGGTCCGGGACAGGGGTTACCGGGGAGCTGTTTTTT CASWSGTGVTGELFF
- 14 TRBJ2-1 TRBV9 - TGTGCCAGCAGCGTAGGGGGGGAGTCGAATGAGCAGTTCTTC CASSVGGESNEQFF
- 15 TRBJ1-2 TRBV28 TRBD1 TGTGCCAGCAGTCAGGAAGGGACAGGGACCTATGGCTACACCTTC CASSQEGTGTYGYTF
- 14 TRBJ2-2 TRBV20-1 - TGCAGTGCTAGTGGCAGGGGCCGCACCGGGGAGCTGTTTTTT CSASGRGRTGELFF
once 12 TRBJ1-2 TRBV28 - TGTGCCAGCAGTTTGAGCGGCTATGGCTACACCTTC CASSLSGYGYTF